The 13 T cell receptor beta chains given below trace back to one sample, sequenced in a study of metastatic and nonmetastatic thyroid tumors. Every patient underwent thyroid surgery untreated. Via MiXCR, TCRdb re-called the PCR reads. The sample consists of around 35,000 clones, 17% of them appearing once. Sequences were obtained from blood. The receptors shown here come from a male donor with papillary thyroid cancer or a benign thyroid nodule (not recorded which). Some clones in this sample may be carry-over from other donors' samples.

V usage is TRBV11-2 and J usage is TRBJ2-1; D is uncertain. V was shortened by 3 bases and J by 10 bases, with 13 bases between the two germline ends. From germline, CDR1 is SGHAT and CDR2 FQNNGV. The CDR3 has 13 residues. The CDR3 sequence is CASSLSSLCEQFF. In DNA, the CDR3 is TGTGCCAGCAGCTTGAGCAGTCTATGCGAGCAGTTCTTC.

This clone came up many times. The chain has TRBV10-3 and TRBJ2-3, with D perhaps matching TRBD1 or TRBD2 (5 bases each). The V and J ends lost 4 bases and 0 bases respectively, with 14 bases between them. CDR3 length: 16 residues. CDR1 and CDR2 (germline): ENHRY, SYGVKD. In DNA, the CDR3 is TGTGCCATCAGTGGCTGGGGGACGGCTAGCACAGATACGCAGTATTTT. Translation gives CAISGWGTASTDTQYF.

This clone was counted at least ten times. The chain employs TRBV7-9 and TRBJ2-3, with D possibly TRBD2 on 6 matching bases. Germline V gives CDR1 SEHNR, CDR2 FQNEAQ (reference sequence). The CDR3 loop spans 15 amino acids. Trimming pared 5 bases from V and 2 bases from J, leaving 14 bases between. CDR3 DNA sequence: TGTGCCAGCAGCCCTGGGGACTTTAACACAGATACGCAGTATTTT. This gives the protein CASSPGDFNTDTQYF.

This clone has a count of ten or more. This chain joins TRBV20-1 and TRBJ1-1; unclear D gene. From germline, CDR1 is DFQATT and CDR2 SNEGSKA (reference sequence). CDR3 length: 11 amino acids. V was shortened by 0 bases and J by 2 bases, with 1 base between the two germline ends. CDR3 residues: CSARDNTEAFF. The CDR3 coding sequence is TGCAGTGCTAGAGACAACACTGAAGCTTTCTTT.

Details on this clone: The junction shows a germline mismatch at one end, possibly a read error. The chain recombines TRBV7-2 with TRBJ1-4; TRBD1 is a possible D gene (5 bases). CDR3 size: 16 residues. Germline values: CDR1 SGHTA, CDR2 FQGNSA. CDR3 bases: TGTGCCGGCAGCGCCCGTTACATGGACAATAATGAAAAACTGTTTTTT. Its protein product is CAGSARYMDNNEKLFF. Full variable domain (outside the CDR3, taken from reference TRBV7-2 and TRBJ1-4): GAGVSQSPSNKVTEKGKDVELRCDPISGHTALYWYRQSLGQGLEFLIYFQGNSAPDKSGLPSDRFSAERTGGSVSTLTIQRTQQEDSAVYLCAGSARYMDNNEKLFFGSGTQLSVL.

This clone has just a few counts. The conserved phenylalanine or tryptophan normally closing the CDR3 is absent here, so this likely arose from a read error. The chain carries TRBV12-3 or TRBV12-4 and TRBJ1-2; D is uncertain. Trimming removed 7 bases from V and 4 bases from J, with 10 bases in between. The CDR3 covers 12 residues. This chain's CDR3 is CASILKTYGYTL. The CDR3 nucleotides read TGTGCCAGCATCTTAAAGACCTATGGCTACACCCTC.

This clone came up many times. This CDR3 is CASSFGGGVSYEQYF. CDR3 bases: TGTGCCAGCAGCTTTGGGGGAGGGGTAAGCTACGAGCAGTACTTC. The V call is TRBV7-9, the J call TRBJ2-7, with 7 positions matching TRBD2. Germline-derived CDR1 and CDR2 are SEHNR and FQNEAQ (reference sequence). The V and J ends lost 3 bases and 3 bases, in that order; junction bases with no gene match: 8. CDR3 size: 15 residues.

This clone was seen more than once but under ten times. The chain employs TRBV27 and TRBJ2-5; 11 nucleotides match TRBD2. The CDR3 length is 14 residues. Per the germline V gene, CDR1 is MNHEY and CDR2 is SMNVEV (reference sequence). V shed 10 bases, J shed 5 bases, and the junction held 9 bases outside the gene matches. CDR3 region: CAICSRTSGETQYF. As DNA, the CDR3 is TGTGCCATCTGTTCCCGGACTAGCGGGGAGACCCAGTACTTC.

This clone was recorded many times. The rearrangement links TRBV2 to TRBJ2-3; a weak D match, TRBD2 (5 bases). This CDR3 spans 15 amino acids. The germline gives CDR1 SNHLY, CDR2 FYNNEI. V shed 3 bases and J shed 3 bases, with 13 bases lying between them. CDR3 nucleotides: TGTGCCAGCAGTGACCTTGGAGGAGTGACAGATACGCAGTATTTT. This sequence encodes CASSDLGGVTDTQYF.

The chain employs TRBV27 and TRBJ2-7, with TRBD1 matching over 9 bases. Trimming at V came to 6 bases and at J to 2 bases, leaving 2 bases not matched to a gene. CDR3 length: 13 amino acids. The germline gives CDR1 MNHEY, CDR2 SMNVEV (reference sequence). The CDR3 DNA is TGTGCCAGCAGCCGGGACAGGGCCTACGAGCAGTACTTC. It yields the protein CASSRDRAYEQYF.

The CDR3 region is CSARGLAGGGELFF. The CDR3 DNA reads TGCAGTGCTAGAGGACTAGCGGGGGGTGGGGAGCTGTTTTTT. The chain carries TRBV20-1 and TRBJ2-2; 13 bases fit TRBD2. The CDR3 runs 14 residues. V gave up 1 base and J gave up 8 bases; unmatched junction bases: 1. Germline assignment: CDR1 DFQATT and CDR2 SNEGSKA (reference sequence).

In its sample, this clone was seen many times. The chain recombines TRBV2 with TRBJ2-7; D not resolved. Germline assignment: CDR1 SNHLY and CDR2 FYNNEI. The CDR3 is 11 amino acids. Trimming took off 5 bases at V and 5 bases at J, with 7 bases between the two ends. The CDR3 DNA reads TGTGCCAGCAGTCAATCGGACGAGCAGTACTTC. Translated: CASSQSDEQYF.

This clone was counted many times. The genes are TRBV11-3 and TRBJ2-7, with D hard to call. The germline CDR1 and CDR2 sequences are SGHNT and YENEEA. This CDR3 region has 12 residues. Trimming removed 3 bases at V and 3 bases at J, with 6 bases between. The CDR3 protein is CASSLRIYEQYF. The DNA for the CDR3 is TGTGCCAGCAGCTTGAGGATCTACGAGCAGTACTTC.